This T cell receptor beta chain is from a study of blood T cell repertoires in COVID-19. Study information: COVID-19 samples collected from the United States, Italy and Spain covered acute and convalescent phases. The analysed material was cDNA or gDNA that came from T cells, B-cell-depleted T cells, or PBMCs.

As handled by the study authors: Reference gene primer amplification yielded estimated nucleated cell counts. Some clones are missing from TCRdb's copy, which holds only in-frame ones; the method was immunoSEQ multiplex PCR. V, J and clone size reflect that table, while D and trimming were determined from the DNA. The table has 90,000 to 150,000 clones, around 80% seen once. This clone occurred once. The receptor was isolated from a man in his 70s with acute or convalescent COVID-19. The sequencing input was peripheral blood.

The CDR3 spells CASSLGDRGGGYTF. Here the CDR3 DNA reads TGTGCCAGCAGTTTAGGGGACAGGGGGGGAGGCTACACCTTC. The chain combines TRBV28 with TRBJ1-2; 11 nucleotides align to TRBD1. J gave up 8 bases and V 2 bases, and 4 bases lay outside the gene matches. From germline, CDR1 is MDHEN and CDR2 SYDVKM. This CDR3 is built from 14 residues.